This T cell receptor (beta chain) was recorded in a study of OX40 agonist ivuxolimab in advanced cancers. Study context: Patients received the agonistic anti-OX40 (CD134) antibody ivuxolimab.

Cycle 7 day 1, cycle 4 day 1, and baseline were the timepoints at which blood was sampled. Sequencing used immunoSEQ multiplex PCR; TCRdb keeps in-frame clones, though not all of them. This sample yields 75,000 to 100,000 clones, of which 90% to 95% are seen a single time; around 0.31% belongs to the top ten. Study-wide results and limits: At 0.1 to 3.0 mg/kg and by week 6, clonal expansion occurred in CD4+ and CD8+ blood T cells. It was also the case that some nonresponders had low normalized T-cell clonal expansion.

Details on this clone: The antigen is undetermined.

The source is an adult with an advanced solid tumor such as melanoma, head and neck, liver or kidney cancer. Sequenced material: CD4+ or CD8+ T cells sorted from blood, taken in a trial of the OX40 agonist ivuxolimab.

CDR3 protein: CASSLIGVVGGYTF. CDR3 in DNA: TGTGCCAGCAGTCTCATTGGGGTAGTCGGCGGCTACACCTTC. The genes are TRBV28 and TRBJ1-2; D is uncertain. This CDR3 is 14 amino acids long. Germline V gene lookup returns CDR1 MDHEN and CDR2 SYDVKM. V lost 5 bases to trimming and J lost 8 bases, with 18 bases between them.